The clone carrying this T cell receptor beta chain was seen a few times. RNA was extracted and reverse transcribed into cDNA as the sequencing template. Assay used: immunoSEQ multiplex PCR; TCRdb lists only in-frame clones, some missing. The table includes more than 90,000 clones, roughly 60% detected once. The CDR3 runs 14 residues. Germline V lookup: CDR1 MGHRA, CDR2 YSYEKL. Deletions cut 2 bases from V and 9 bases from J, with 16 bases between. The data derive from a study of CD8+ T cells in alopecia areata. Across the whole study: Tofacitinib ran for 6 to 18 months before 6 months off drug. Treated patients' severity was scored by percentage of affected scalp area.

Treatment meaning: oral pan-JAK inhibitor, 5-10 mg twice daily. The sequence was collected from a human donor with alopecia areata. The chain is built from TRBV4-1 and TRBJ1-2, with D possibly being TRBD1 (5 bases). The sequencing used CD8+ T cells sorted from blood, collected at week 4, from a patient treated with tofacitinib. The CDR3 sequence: CASSQTGQVESYTF. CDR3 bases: TGCGCCAGCAGCCAAACCGGACAAGTTGAGAGCTACACCTTC.